One sample yielded the 23 T cell receptor beta chains listed below, sequenced in a study of vaccination and CD4 T cells after COVID-19. Oncomine TCR Beta short-read sequencing was applied to DNA from cultured CD4+ T cells. Each CDR3 protein gets one entry after TCRdb re-called the PCR reads with MiXCR. The sample records roughly 16,000 distinct CDR3 sequences, 40% to 50% being singletons. Noted treatment: roughly ten-day PBMC culture with coronavirus spike peptide pools or control peptides (ViraFEST assay). These receptors' antigens are unknown. Sequencing was done on a sample of CD4+ T cells from blood, cultured in vitro. These receptor sequences come from a human donor who had recovered from COVID-19.

This clonotype occurred a few times. The chain recombines TRBV6-1 with TRBJ2-3; possible D gene TRBD2, 5 bases. The V gene's germline CDR1 is MNHNS and CDR2 SASEGT. Trimming pared 6 bases from V and 1 base from J, leaving 11 bases between. This CDR3 contains 14 residues. The CDR3 protein is CASRLISGTDTQYF. CDR3 DNA sequence: TGTGCCAGCAGACTTATTAGCGGCACAGATACGCAGTATTTT.

Regarding this clonotype: One junction end disagrees with the germline gene, perhaps due to a read error. The chain uses TRBV30 and TRBJ2-2, with D perhaps given as TRBD1 or TRBD2 (5 bases each). The CDR3 covers 14 residues. Germline loops: CDR1 GTSNPN, CDR2 SVGIG (reference sequence). CDR3 sequence (DNA): TGTGCCCGGAGTCCACTCTGGGACCCCGGGGAGCTGTTTTTT. Residues: CARSPLWDPGELFF. Based on the CDR3 plus reference TRBV30 and TRBJ2-2, the full variable domain is SQTIHQWPATLVQPVGSPLSLECTVEGTSNPNLYWYRQAAGRGLQLLFYSVGIGQISSEVPQNLSASRPQDRQFILSSKKLLLSDSGFYLCARSPLWDPGELFFGEGSRLTVL.

This clonotype was seen once. The V call is TRBV7-9, the J call TRBJ2-5; D not resolved. Germline V gives CDR1 SEHNR, CDR2 FQNEAQ (reference sequence). The CDR3 length is 14 residues. V shed 5 bases and J shed 0 bases, with 10 bases lying between them. CDR3 nucleotides: TGTGCCAGCAGCCAAGCAAGGTACCAAGAGACCCAGTACTTC. Translating gives CASSQARYQETQYF. Full variable domain (rest looked up from reference TRBV7-9 and TRBJ2-5): DTGVSQNPRHKITKRGQNVTFRCDPISEHNRLYWYRQTLGQGPEFLTYFQNEAQLEKSRLLSDRFSAERPKGSFSTLEIQRTEQGDSAMYLCASSQARYQETQYFGPGTRLLVL.

The CDR3 DNA follows: TGTGCCAGCAGCTTGGCCGGGGCGCACTATGGCTACACCTTC. This translates into CASSLAGAHYGYTF. This rearrangement joins TRBV5-6 to TRBJ1-2, with D possibly TRBD1 on 5 matching bases. V lost 0 bases and J 3 bases, leaving 9 bases between the germline ends. CDR1 SGHDT and CDR2 YYEEEE come from the germline V gene. The CDR3 runs to 14 residues.

The chain is built from TRBV15 and TRBJ1-1, with D possibly matching TRBD1 (5 bases). CDR1 and CDR2 (germline): LNHNV, YYDKDF (reference sequence). This CDR3 region has 12 residues. V gave up 3 bases and J gave up 4 bases, with 6 bases separating them. This CDR3 is CATSRRGTEAFF. CDR3 DNA sequence: TGTGCCACCAGCAGGAGGGGCACTGAAGCTTTCTTT.

The gene calls are TRBV7-3 and TRBJ2-5; TRBD1 is a possible D gene (5 bases). CDR3 length: 13 residues. The V end was cut by 5 bases, the J end by 5 bases, with 12 bases between. Germline V gives CDR1 SGHTA, CDR2 FQGTGA. DNA of the CDR3: TGTGCCAGCAGCCTCGGTCCAGGGGAGACCCAGTACTTC. Its protein is CASSLGPGETQYF.

The chain employs TRBV20-1 and TRBJ2-1, with TRBD1 matching over 11 bases. The DNA matches TRBJ2-7 better at its end, which makes the J call doubtful. Germline assignment: CDR1 DFQATT and CDR2 SNEGSKA (reference sequence). CDR3 length equals 14 residues. CDR3 loop: CSAGGGTGGFEQYF. The CDR3 DNA reads TGCAGTGCTGGCGGGGGGACAGGGGGATTCGAGCAGTACTTC.

There are a few counts of this clonotype. The J gene is TRBJ2-7, the V gene TRBV20-1, with 7 nucleotides matching TRBD2. CDR3 length: 14 residues. Unmatched junction bases numbered 10, after V lost 6 bases and J lost 2 bases. The germline gives CDR1 DFQATT, CDR2 SNEGSKA (reference sequence). CDR3 sequence: CSAKQTSQTYEQYF. The CDR3 nucleotides read TGCAGTGCAAAGCAGACTAGCCAAACCTACGAGCAGTACTTC.

This clonotype was picked up a small number of times. The V and J genes are TRBV5-4 and TRBJ1-2, with 7 nucleotides matching TRBD1. Germline CDR1 is SGHNT and CDR2 is YYREEE (reference sequence). V lost 4 bases to trimming and J lost 4 bases; unmatched junction nucleotides: 7. The CDR3 is made up of 14 amino acids. The CDR3: CASSTQGQPYGYTF. CDR3 in DNA: TGTGCCAGCAGCACTCAGGGACAGCCCTATGGCTACACCTTC.

The chain employs TRBV7-9 and TRBJ2-7; 8 bases are a match to TRBD2. V shed 2 bases and J 0 bases; nucleotides not matched to a gene: 9. CDR1 SEHNR and CDR2 FQNEAQ come from the germline V gene (reference sequence). The CDR3 sequence is 17 residues long. CDR3 nucleotides: TGTGCCAGCAGCTTATTGAGAACTAGCGGCCCCTCCTACGAGCAGTACTTC. It translates to CASSLLRTSGPSYEQYF.

This chain links TRBV20-1 with TRBJ2-3, with 14 bases identical to TRBD2. The CDR3 has 16 residues. Germline V CDR1 and CDR2: DFQATT, SNEGSKA (reference sequence). Trimming removed 2 bases from V and 4 bases from J; junction bases left unmatched: 5. CDR3 loop: CSARSGTSGSADTQYF. The CDR3 coding sequence is TGCAGTGCTAGATCCGGGACTAGCGGGAGCGCAGATACGCAGTATTTT.

This clonotype was detected a few times. The chain recombines TRBV7-8 with TRBJ2-3, with 12 bases aligning to TRBD2. There are 17 residues in the CDR3. From germline, CDR1 is SGHVS and CDR2 FQNEAQ. J was trimmed by 2 bases and V by 1 base; bases with no gene match: 4. The CDR3 DNA is TGTGCCAGCAGCTTAGGGCGGACTAGCGGGAACACAGATACGCAGTATTTT. It codes for CASSLGRTSGNTDTQYF. The full variable domain, rest sourced from reference TRBV7-8 and TRBJ2-3, is GAGVSQSPRYKVAKRGQDVALRCDPISGHVSLFWYQQALGQGPEFLTYFQNEAQLDKSGLPSDRFFAERPEGSVSTLKIQRTQQEDSAVYLCASSLGRTSGNTDTQYFGPGTRLTVL.

The CDR3 loop reads CASSRSETQYF. CDR3 DNA sequence: TGTGCCAGCAGTCGTTCAGAGACCCAGTACTTC. This sequence joins TRBV28 and TRBJ2-5, with D hard to call. The germline CDR1 and CDR2 sequences are MDHEN and SYDVKM. V was cut by 5 bases and J by 4 bases, with 5 bases left in between. The CDR3 covers 11 residues.

The chain links TRBV7-8 to TRBJ2-2; the match to TRBD1 covers 9 bases. With V trimmed by 0 bases and J by 4 bases, 12 bases remained unmatched. Germline assignment: CDR1 SGHVS and CDR2 FQNEAQ. There are 19 residues in the CDR3. The DNA of the CDR3 is TGTGCCAGCAGCTTAGCGCGCCTGGGACAGGGATACGTCACCGGGGAGCTGTTTTTT. This sequence encodes CASSLARLGQGYVTGELFF.

This clonotype was counted only a few times. The V call is TRBV6-1, the J call TRBJ2-5; 15 bases agree with TRBD2. The CDR3 extends over 19 amino acids. Trimming took 4 bases from V and 5 from J; bases not matched to a gene: 14. Germline V gives CDR1 MNHNS, CDR2 SASEGT. The CDR3, as DNA: TGTGCCAGCAGTGCAGGGTTTTGGACTAGCGGGAGGGGTGGGGAGACCCAGTACTTC. Translating it yields CASSAGFWTSGRGGETQYF.

The chain joins TRBV6-5 to TRBJ1-1, with D possibly being TRBD1 (5 bases). V lost 2 bases, J lost 4 bases, and 14 bases lay in between. From germline, CDR1 is MNHEY and CDR2 SVGAGI. The CDR3 loop spans 15 amino acids. DNA for the CDR3: TGTGCCAGCAGTTACCTGTCAGGGATTGGCACTGAAGCTTTCTTT. It is translated as CASSYLSGIGTEAFF.

The chain employs TRBV20-1 and TRBJ1-4; a weak D match, TRBD1 (6 bases). V was trimmed by 0 bases and J by 0 bases, leaving 11 bases between them. The CDR3 length is 16 residues. CDR1 is DFQATT and CDR2 is SNEGSKA in the germline V gene (reference sequence). The chain's CDR3 is CSARDLGAATNEKLFF. The CDR3 region has the DNA TGCAGTGCTAGAGATTTGGGGGCTGCAACTAATGAAAAACTGTTTTTT.

This chain joins TRBV14 and TRBJ2-7, with TRBD2 matching 11 bases. Germline V gene data show CDR1 as SGHDN and CDR2 as FVKESK. V lost 4 bases to trimming and J lost 5 bases; unmatched junction nucleotides: 4. The CDR3 contains 14 residues. CDR3 loop: CASSLRLAGNEQYF. CDR3 coding DNA: TGTGCCAGCAGCCTTCGACTAGCGGGAAACGAGCAGTACTTC.

This clonotype has just a few counts. The V gene is TRBV6-1, the J gene TRBJ1-2; TRBD1 matches at 7 bases. The CDR3 runs 14 residues. V dropped 8 bases and J dropped 1; count of bases not matched to a gene: 7. Germline lookup yields CDR1 MNHNS and CDR2 SASEGT. CDR3 in DNA: TGTGCCAGCGGCAGGGGACAGTTTAACTATGGCTACACCTTC. Protein: CASGRGQFNYGYTF.

V gene TRBV19 combines with J gene TRBJ1-5; 7 nucleotides agree with TRBD1. The CDR3 is 19 residues long. V dropped 2 bases and J dropped 0; count of bases not matched to a gene: 13. CDR1 is LNHDA, CDR2 SQIVND, per germline (reference sequence). DNA for the CDR3: TGTGCCAGTAGTATAACCGGAGGGACAGAATATTATAGCAATCAGCCCCAGCATTTT. This encodes CASSITGGTEYYSNQPQHF.

The chain recombines TRBV30 with TRBJ1-1, with D perhaps TRBD1 (5 bases). The ends were cut back, 5 bases at V and 1 base at J, with 17 bases in the middle. This CDR3 region has 15 residues. CDR1 and CDR2 from the germline V gene are GTSNPN and SVGIG (reference sequence). The CDR3 bases are TGTGCCTGGTTTAGTTACAAGGGACCGAACACTGAAGCTTTCTTT. It is translated as CAWFSYKGPNTEAFF.

V usage is TRBV20-1 and J usage is TRBJ2-5; 11 positions agree with TRBD1. The CDR3 runs to 15 residues. Per the germline V gene, CDR1 is DFQATT and CDR2 is SNEGSKA (reference sequence). V shed 0 bases and J 5 bases; nucleotides not matched to a gene: 5. CDR3 region: CSARDGTGGVETQYF. CDR3 DNA sequence: TGCAGTGCTAGAGATGGGACAGGGGGTGTTGAGACCCAGTACTTC.

V and J are TRBV20-1 and TRBJ1-2; D is perhaps TRBD1 (6 bases). Trimming cost V 2 bases and J 5 bases, with 12 bases left between them. Germline V CDR1 and CDR2: DFQATT, SNEGSKA (reference sequence). This CDR3 is built from 13 residues. The CDR3 DNA follows: TGCAGTGCTAGATCGGGGGGCGATTATGGCTACACCTTC. This encodes CSARSGGDYGYTF.